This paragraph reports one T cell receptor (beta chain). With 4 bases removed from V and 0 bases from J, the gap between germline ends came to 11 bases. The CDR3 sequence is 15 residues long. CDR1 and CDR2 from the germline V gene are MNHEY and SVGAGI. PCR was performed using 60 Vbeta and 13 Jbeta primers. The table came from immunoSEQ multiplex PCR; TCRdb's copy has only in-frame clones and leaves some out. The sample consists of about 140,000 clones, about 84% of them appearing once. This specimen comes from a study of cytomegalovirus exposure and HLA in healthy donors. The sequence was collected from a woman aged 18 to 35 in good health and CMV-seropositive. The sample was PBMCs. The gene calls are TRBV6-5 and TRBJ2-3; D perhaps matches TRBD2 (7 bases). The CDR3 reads CASSSRGPSTDTQYF. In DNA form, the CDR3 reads TGTGCCAGCAGTTCGCGGGGGCCCAGCACAGATACGCAGTATTTT.